Listed here are 9 T cell receptor beta chains from one sample, sequenced in a study of cytotoxic CD8 clonotypes in ibrutinib-treated CLL. The method was immunoSEQ multiplex PCR; TCRdb's version includes in-frame clones alone and lacks a portion of them. The sample consists of around 42,000 clones, about 65% of them appearing once. Material: PBMCs, obtained after 24 months of ibrutinib treatment. Receptors were obtained from a human donor with chronic lymphocytic leukemia.

The V call is TRBV5-5, the J call TRBJ1-2, with TRBD1 matching 9 bases. Germline-derived CDR1 and CDR2 are SGHKS and YYEKEE (reference sequence). J lost 6 bases, V lost 4 bases, and 4 bases had no gene match. CDR3 size: 13 residues. CDR3 sequence: CASSKGQGDGYTF. The CDR3 coding sequence is TGTGCCAGCAGCAAGGGACAGGGAGATGGCTACACCTTC.

The chain has TRBV28 and TRBJ2-7; D is tentatively TRBD1 or TRBD2 (5 bases each). The CDR3 loop spans 15 amino acids. The germline gives CDR1 MDHEN, CDR2 SYDVKM. Trimming took off 3 bases at V and 0 bases at J, with 12 bases between the two ends. CDR3 amino acids: CASSFGAFVSYEQYF. CDR3 in DNA: TGTGCCAGCAGTTTCGGGGCTTTCGTCTCCTACGAGCAGTACTTC.

This clone appeared once. The chain joins TRBV7-3 to TRBJ2-3, with TRBD2 as a possible D gene (6 bases). The CDR3 runs 16 residues. V lost 2 bases and J lost 1, with 13 bases in between. Per germline, CDR1 SGHTA and CDR2 FQGTGA. The CDR3 sequence: CASSLWGGDGTDTQYF. Written as DNA, the CDR3 is TGTGCCAGCAGCTTATGGGGCGGGGATGGCACAGATACGCAGTATTTT.

This clone appeared a few times. The chain is built from TRBV30 and TRBJ1-1; no clear D gene. The V gene lost 3 bases and the J gene lost 6 bases, with 17 bases spanning the gap. This CDR3 region has 14 residues. Germline loops: CDR1 GTSNPN, CDR2 SVGIG (reference sequence). The CDR3 bases are TGTGCCTGGAGCTGGGTACCGTGGGCAGCTGAAGCTTTCTTT. This translates into CAWSWVPWAAEAFF.

The chain couples TRBV5-1 to TRBJ2-4, with 8 bases matching TRBD2. The CDR3 loop spans 11 amino acids. Germline V lookup: CDR1 SGHRS, CDR2 YFSETQ. Germline trimming cut 7 bases from V and 8 bases from J; bases unmatched to any gene: 2. The DNA of the CDR3 is TGCGCCAGCTCCGGGGGGGACATTCAGTACTTC. It is translated as CASSGGDIQYF.

This chain connects TRBV6-5 to TRBJ2-3; no clear D gene. The V and J ends lost 2 bases and 3 bases respectively, with 12 bases between them. Per the germline V gene, CDR1 is MNHEY and CDR2 is SVGAGI. CDR3 length: 15 residues. In DNA form, the CDR3 reads TGTGCCAGCAGTTACGATGACATAGGAACAGATACGCAGTATTTT. It translates to CASSYDDIGTDTQYF.

This clone was found a few times. The gene calls are TRBV28 and TRBJ2-7, with TRBD2 as a possible D gene (6 bases). The V end lost 5 bases, the J end lost 0 bases, and 14 bases lay between the germline ends. CDR3 length: 15 amino acids. Per germline, CDR1 MDHEN and CDR2 SYDVKM. This CDR3 is CASSRDFPLSYEQYF. For the CDR3, the DNA is TGTGCCAGCAGTAGGGACTTCCCGCTCTCCTACGAGCAGTACTTC. The variable domain in full, completed from reference TRBV28 and TRBJ2-7, reads DVKVTQSSRYLVKRTGEKVFLECVQDMDHENMFWYRQDPGLGLRLIYFSYDVKMKEKGDIPEGYSVSREKKERFSLILESASTNQTSMYLCASSRDFPLSYEQYFGPGTRLTVT.

The rearrangement joins TRBV5-1 to TRBJ2-2; D possibly corresponds to TRBD2 (6 bases). Germline lookup yields CDR1 SGHRS and CDR2 YFSETQ. Between the trimmed V and J ends, which lost 4 bases and 6 bases, there was a span of 10 bases. This CDR3 contains 13 residues. CDR3 sequence: CASSRGTSGELFF. Here the CDR3 DNA reads TGCGCCAGCAGCCGGGGGACCTCCGGGGAGCTGTTTTTT.

V gene TRBV2 combines with J gene TRBJ2-7; 8 nucleotides match TRBD2. The CDR3 is 14 amino acids. The germline CDR1 and CDR2 sequences are SNHLY and FYNNEI. The J segment lost 2 bases and the V segment lost 10 bases, leaving 10 bases of the junction unmatched. CDR3: CATLSGGPTYEQYF. For the CDR3, the DNA is TGTGCCACCTTGAGCGGGGGCCCTACCTACGAGCAGTACTTC.